This is a list of T cell receptor beta chains from one sample in a study of T cell repertoires in cytomegalovirus infection. MiXCR was run by TCRdb on the reads, yielding one entry per CDR3 protein. Among about 460,000 distinct CDR3 sequences listed, 11% were seen once. The specimen was PBMCs. These receptors were collected from a human donor in good health (CMV status not recorded). Some clones in this sample may be carry-over from other donors' samples. Each CDR3 is given with its conserved first and last residue. The D gene is left open where the match is weak. Rows give clone size only sometimes, using once, few, many, or a class for an expanded clone.

TRBV5-1	TRBJ2-1	many	TRBD2	CASSQTSGMSNEQFF	TGCGCCAGCAGCCAGACTAGCGGAATGAGCAATGAGCAGTTCTTC
TRBV20-1	TRBJ1-1	many	TRBD1	CSALDRENTEAFF	TGCAGTGCCCTGGACAGGGAGAACACTGAAGCTTTCTTT
TRBV12-3/TRBV12-4	TRBJ1-4	many	TRBD1	CASSPPRTGEGEKLFF	TGTGCCAGCAGTCCGCCCCGGACAGGGGAGGGGGAAAAACTGTTTTTT
TRBV7-6	TRBJ1-1	many	.	CASSSANTEAFF	TGTGCCAGCAGCTCAGCCAACACTGAAGCTTTCTTT
TRBV11-2	TRBJ2-3	many	.	CASRGGMDRADTQYF	TGTGCCAGCAGGGGCGGAATGGACAGAGCAGATACGCAGTATTTT
TRBV24-1	TRBJ2-7	.	TRBD2	CATSEGSRERYEQYF	TGTGCCACCAGTGAAGGGTCGCGGGAGAGGTACGAGCAGTACTTC
TRBV6-5	TRBJ1-1	many	TRBD1	CASSYGLWDRGGGTNTEAFF	TGTGCCAGCAGTTACGGGTTATGGGACAGGGGGGGTGGTACGAACACTGAAGCTTTCTTT
TRBV11-1	TRBJ2-2	many	TRBD1	CASSSRTGGTGELFF	TGTGCCAGCAGCTCCCGGACAGGGGGCACCGGGGAGCTGTTTTTT
TRBV7-9	TRBJ2-3	many	.	CASSLIGHRPTDTQYF	TGTGCCAGCAGCTTAATCGGACACAGGCCCACAGATACGCAGTATTTT
TRBV24-1	TRBJ1-2	many	.	CATSDRGSDTGYTF	TGTGCCACCAGTGATAGGGGCAGTGACACTGGCTACACCTTC
TRBV19	TRBJ2-1	many	.	CASRGQDITTRTYNEQFF	TGTGCCAGTAGAGGACAGGACATTACGACTAGGACCTACAATGAGCAGTTCTTC
TRBV6-1	TRBJ1-5	few	TRBD1	CASSDGQGGAWPQHF	TGTGCCAGCAGTGACGGACAGGGGGGTGCCTGGCCCCAGCATTTT
TRBV14	TRBJ2-1	many	TRBD1	CASSQLTGDNEQFF	TGTGCCAGCAGCCAACTGACAGGGGACAATGAGCAGTTCTTC
TRBV29-1	TRBJ1-1	.	.	CSVREYEGTEAFF	TGCAGCGTTCGTGAGTATGAGGGCACTGAAGCTTTCTTT
TRBV7-8	TRBJ1-5	many	.	CASSLEGFRPNQPQHF	TGTGCCAGCAGCTTAGAAGGGTTTCGGCCCAATCAGCCCCAGCATTTT
TRBV19	TRBJ2-4	.	TRBD2	CARSTQRGLNIQYF	TGTGCCAGAAGTACTCAGCGGGGGTTGAACATTCAGTACTTC
TRBV5-5	TRBJ2-1	many	TRBD1	CASSLTGGPYNEQFF	TGTGCCAGCAGCTTGACAGGGGGCCCCTACAATGAGCAGTTCTTC
TRBV19	TRBJ2-1	.	TRBD2	CASSILSGTTANEQFF	TGTGCCAGTAGTATCCTTAGCGGGACTACAGCCAATGAGCAGTTCTTC
TRBV27	TRBJ2-3	few	.	CASSWGAGITDTQYF	TGTGCCAGCAGTTGGGGGGCGGGGATCACAGATACGCAGTATTTT
TRBV5-1	TRBJ1-2	many	TRBD1	CASSFLPGQKEEGHGYTF	TGCGCCAGCAGCTTCCTCCCGGGACAGAAAGAGGAGGGACATGGCTACACCTTC
TRBV28	TRBJ1-1	few	.	CASSSLPGNTEAFF	TGTGCCAGCAGTTCCCTCCCGGGCAACACTGAAGCTTTCTTT
TRBV7-3	TRBJ1-2	many	.	CASSPAKGANYGYTF	TGTGCCAGCAGCCCCGCAAAGGGTGCTAACTATGGCTACACCTTC
TRBV7-9	TRBJ2-7	.	.	CASTQGLGTLRAAEQYF	TGTGCCAGCACCCAGGGGTTGGGGACCCTTCGGGCGGCCGAGCAGTACTTC
TRBV29-1	TRBJ2-1	.	TRBD2	CSALAGVAYNEQFF	TGCAGCGCCCTAGCGGGAGTCGCCTACAATGAGCAGTTCTTC
TRBV12-5	TRBJ2-2	many	.	CASGLVLGRENTGELFF	TGTGCTAGTGGTTTGGTACTGGGCAGGGAAAACACCGGGGAGCTGTTTTTT
TRBV27	TRBJ1-2	.	TRBD1	CASASQGQAEGYTF	TGTGCCAGCGCTTCCCAGGGACAGGCGGAGGGCTACACCTTC
TRBV5-1	TRBJ1-1	many	TRBD1	CASSPRTGVVEAFF	TGCGCCAGCAGCCCCAGGACAGGGGTGGTTGAAGCTTTCTTT
TRBV20-1	TRBJ1-1	few	.	CSARDRKTVNTEAFF	TGCAGTGCTAGAGATCGTAAGACGGTGAACACTGAAGCTTTCTTT
TRBV5-1	TRBJ1-5	many	.	CASRRDGSNQPQHF	TGCGCCAGCAGACGGGACGGTAGCAATCAGCCCCAGCATTTT
TRBV4-1	TRBJ1-4	many	TRBD1	CASSQDRGREKLFF	TGCGCCAGCAGCCAAGACAGGGGGCGAGAAAAACTGTTTTTT
TRBV4-2	TRBJ1-1	many	.	CASSQAMDRLNTEAFF	TGTGCCAGCAGCCAAGCTATGGACAGATTGAACACTGAAGCTTTCTTT
TRBV27	TRBJ2-7	.	TRBD2	CASSTQAGGSPYEQYF	TGTGCCAGCAGTACCCAAGCGGGAGGTTCTCCCTACGAGCAGTACTTC
TRBV25-1	TRBJ2-1	.	.	CASSEWERVSGHEQFF	TGTGCCAGCAGTGAATGGGAGCGGGTGAGTGGCCATGAGCAGTTCTTC
TRBV7-9	TRBJ2-1	few	TRBD2	CASSLELAGLSYNEQFF	TGTGCCAGCAGCTTAGAACTAGCGGGACTTTCCTACAATGAGCAGTTCTTC
TRBV11-2	TRBJ2-7	many	TRBD2	CASSLILAGGYEQYF	TGTGCCAGCAGCTTAATACTAGCGGGAGGGTACGAGCAGTACTTC
TRBV2	TRBJ1-2	.	.	CASTLEGGSYGYTF	TGTGCCAGCACCCTGGAGGGGGGTAGCTATGGCTACACCTTC
TRBV6-2/TRBV6-3	TRBJ1-1	.	.	CASSYGRITEAFF	TGTGCCAGCAGTTACGGAAGGATCACTGAAGCTTTCTTT
TRBV19	TRBJ2-1	many	TRBD2	CASKQAGGTNEQFF	TGTGCCAGTAAACAAGCGGGAGGAACTAATGAGCAGTTCTTC
TRBV27	TRBJ2-2	many	.	CASSLSRPLGSNTGELFF	TGTGCCAGCAGTTTATCGAGGCCCCTCGGTTCTAACACCGGGGAGCTGTTTTTT
TRBV6-2/TRBV6-3	TRBJ2-5	.	.	CASSYSPGGVQETQYF	TGTGCCAGCAGTTACTCCCCCGGGGGCGTTCAAGAGACCCAGTACTTC
TRBV11-1	TRBJ2-7	.	.	CASSRNSGTLYEQYF	TGTGCCAGCAGCCGAAATTCCGGGACTCTCTACGAGCAGTACTTC
TRBV19	TRBJ1-4	few	.	CASSTQAGEKLFF	TGTGCCAGTAGTACGCAGGCGGGGGAAAAACTGTTTTTT
TRBV20-1	TRBJ2-1	.	.	CSAIRYNEQFF	TGCAGTGCTATCCGCTACAATGAGCAGTTCTTC
TRBV4-1	TRBJ2-3	many	.	CASSQGAAGLTDTQYF	TGCGCCAGCAGCCAAGGGGCAGCGGGCCTCACAGATACGCAGTATTTT
TRBV12-3/TRBV12-4	TRBJ1-6	many	.	CASSWVPGRAIYNSPLHF	TGTGCCAGCAGTTGGGTCCCAGGGAGGGCCATCTATAATTCACCCCTCCACTTT
TRBV7-3	TRBJ2-2	many	TRBD1	CASSLTTDRGRDTGELFF	TGTGCCAGCAGCTTAACCACCGACAGGGGAAGGGACACCGGGGAGCTGTTTTTT
TRBV7-8	TRBJ1-2	many	TRBD1	CASSPGQGAGLPGYTF	TGTGCCAGCAGCCCGGGACAGGGGGCGGGATTACCTGGCTACACCTTC
TRBV28	TRBJ1-1	.	TRBD1	CASSFGGRGDTEAFF	TGTGCCAGCAGTTTTGGGGGCAGGGGGGACACTGAAGCTTTCTTT
TRBV6-1	TRBJ1-4	many	.	CASSERPRELGEKLFF	TGTGCCAGCAGTGAAAGGCCCCGGGAGTTGGGTGAAAAACTGTTTTTT
TRBV27	TRBJ2-2	many	.	CASSLSTQWQATGELFF	TGTGCCAGCAGTCTCTCCACCCAGTGGCAGGCCACCGGGGAGCTGTTTTTT
TRBV20-1	TRBJ1-1	.	.	CSAIIRALFEGGGTEAFF	TGCAGTGCCATAATTAGGGCCCTTTTTGAGGGAGGGGGCACTGAAGCTTTCTTT
TRBV12-3/TRBV12-4	TRBJ1-1	many	.	CASSWTAMNTEAFF	TGTGCCAGCAGTTGGACCGCGATGAACACTGAAGCTTTCTTT
TRBV20-1	TRBJ1-5	many	.	CSARPLAGINQPQHF	TGCAGTGCTAGACCCTTGGCGGGGATCAATCAGCCCCAGCATTTT
TRBV28	TRBJ2-7	many	.	CASSPIQSYTTYEQYF	TGTGCCAGCAGTCCCATCCAGAGCTATACGACCTACGAGCAGTACTTC
TRBV5-4	TRBJ2-5	many	TRBD2	CASSLASGDPQTQYF	TGTGCCAGCAGCTTGGCTAGCGGGGATCCTCAGACCCAGTACTTC
TRBV18	TRBJ1-2	many	.	CASSPLDTANYGYTF	TGTGCCAGCTCACCACTGGATACAGCTAACTATGGCTACACCTTC
TRBV7-9	TRBJ2-7	many	TRBD2	CASSFKGTSGTVVAYEQYF	TGTGCCAGCAGTTTCAAAGGGACTAGCGGGACCGTCGTGGCCTACGAGCAGTACTTC
TRBV12-3/TRBV12-4	TRBJ1-2	few	.	CASSKNYGYTF	TGTGCCAGCTCAAAGAACTATGGCTACACCTTC
TRBV20-1	TRBJ2-7	few	.	CSAREDRYEQYF	TGCAGTGCTAGAGAAGACAGGTACGAGCAGTACTTC
TRBV10-3	TRBJ2-2	many	.	CATGPTSPGELFF	TGTGCCACAGGGCCTACTAGCCCCGGGGAGCTGTTTTTT